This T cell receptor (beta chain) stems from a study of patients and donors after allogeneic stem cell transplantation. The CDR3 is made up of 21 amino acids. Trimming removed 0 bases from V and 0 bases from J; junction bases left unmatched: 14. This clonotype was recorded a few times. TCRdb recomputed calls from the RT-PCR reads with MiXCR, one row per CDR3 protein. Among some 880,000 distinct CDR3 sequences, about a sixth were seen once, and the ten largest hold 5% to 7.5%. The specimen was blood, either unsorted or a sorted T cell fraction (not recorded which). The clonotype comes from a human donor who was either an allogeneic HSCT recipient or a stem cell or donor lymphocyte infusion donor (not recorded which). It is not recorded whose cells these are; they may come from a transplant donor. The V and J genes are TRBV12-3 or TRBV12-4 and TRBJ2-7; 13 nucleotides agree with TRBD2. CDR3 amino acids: CASSLATAPETSGGSSYEQYF. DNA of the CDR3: TGTGCCAGCAGTTTAGCCACGGCCCCGGAGACTAGCGGGGGGAGCTCCTACGAGCAGTACTTC.